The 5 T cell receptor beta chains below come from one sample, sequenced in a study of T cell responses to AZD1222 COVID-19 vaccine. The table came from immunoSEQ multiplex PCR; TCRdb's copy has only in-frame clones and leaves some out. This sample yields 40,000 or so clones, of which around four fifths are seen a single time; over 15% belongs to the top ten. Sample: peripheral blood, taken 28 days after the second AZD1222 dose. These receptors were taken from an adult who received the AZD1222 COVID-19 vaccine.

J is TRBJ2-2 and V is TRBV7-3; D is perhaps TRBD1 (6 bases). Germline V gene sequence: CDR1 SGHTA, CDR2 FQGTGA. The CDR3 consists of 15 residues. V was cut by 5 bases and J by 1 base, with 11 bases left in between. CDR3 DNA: TGTGCCAGCAGCGGCGCAGGGGAGAACACCGGGGAGCTGTTTTTT. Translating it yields CASSGAGENTGELFF.

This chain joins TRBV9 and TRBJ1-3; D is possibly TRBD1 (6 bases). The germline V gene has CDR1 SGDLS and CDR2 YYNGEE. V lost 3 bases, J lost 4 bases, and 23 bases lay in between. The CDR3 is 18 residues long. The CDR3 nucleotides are TGTGCCAGCAGCGCCGATCCGCGAGGGGGGGCCGGGGGAAACACCATATATTTT. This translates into CASSADPRGGAGGNTIYF.

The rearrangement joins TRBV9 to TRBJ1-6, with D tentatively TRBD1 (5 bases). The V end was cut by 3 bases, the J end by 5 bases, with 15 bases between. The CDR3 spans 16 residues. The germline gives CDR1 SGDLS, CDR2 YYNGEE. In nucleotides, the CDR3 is TGTGCCAGCAGCGATGGGGGACTGCCCCATAATTCACCCCTCCACTTT. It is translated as CASSDGGLPHNSPLHF.

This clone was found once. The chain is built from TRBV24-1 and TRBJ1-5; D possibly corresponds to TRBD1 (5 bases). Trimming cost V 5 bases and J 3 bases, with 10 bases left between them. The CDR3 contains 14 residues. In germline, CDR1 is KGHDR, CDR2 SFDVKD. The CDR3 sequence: CATSAGAFNQPQHF. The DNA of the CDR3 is TGTGCCACCAGTGCTGGGGCCTTCAATCAGCCCCAGCATTTT.

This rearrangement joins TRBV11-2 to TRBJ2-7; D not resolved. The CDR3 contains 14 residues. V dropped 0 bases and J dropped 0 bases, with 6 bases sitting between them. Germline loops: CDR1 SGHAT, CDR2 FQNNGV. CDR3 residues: CASSLELFSYEQYF. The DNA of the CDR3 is TGTGCCAGCAGCTTAGAGCTATTCTCCTACGAGCAGTACTTC.